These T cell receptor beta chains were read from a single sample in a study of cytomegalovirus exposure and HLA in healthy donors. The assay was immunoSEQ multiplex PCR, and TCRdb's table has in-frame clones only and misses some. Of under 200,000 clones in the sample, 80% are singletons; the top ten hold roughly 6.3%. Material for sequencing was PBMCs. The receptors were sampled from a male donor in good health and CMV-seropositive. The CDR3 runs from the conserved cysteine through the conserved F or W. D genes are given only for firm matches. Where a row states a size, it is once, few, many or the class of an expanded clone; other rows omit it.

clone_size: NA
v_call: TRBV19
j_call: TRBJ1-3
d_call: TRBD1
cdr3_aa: CASSILKGQKNTIYF
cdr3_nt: TGTGCCAGTAGTATCCTAAAGGGACAGAAGAACACCATATATTTT

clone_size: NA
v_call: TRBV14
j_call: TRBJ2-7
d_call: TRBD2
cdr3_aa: CASSQSRTRKYEQYF
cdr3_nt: TGTGCCAGCAGCCAAAGTCGGACTAGGAAGTACGAGCAGTACTTC

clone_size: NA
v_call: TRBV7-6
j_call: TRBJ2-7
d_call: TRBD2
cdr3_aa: CASSPTGTSRSYEQYF
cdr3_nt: TGTGCCAGCAGCCCGACCGGGACTAGTCGCTCCTACGAGCAGTACTTC

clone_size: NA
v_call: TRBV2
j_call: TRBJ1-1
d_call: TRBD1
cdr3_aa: CASSVNPGTDTMNTEAFF
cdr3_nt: TGTGCCAGCAGCGTGAACCCCGGGACAGACACTATGAACACTGAAGCTTTCTTT

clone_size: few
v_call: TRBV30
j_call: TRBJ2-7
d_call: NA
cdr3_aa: CAWTPQGYYEQYF
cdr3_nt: TGTGCCTGGACGCCTCAGGGATACTACGAGCAGTACTTC

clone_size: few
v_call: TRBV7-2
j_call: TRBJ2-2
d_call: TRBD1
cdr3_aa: CASSPRDRGDTGELFF
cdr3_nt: TGTGCCAGCAGCCCCCGGGACAGGGGGGACACCGGGGAGCTGTTTTTT

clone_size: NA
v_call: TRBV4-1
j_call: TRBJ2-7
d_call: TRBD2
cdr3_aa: CASSQVLAAGPYEQYF
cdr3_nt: TGCGCCAGCAGCCAAGTACTAGCGGCGGGCCCCTACGAGCAGTACTTC

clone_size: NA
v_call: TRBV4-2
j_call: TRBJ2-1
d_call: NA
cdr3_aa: CASSQDRRVGLAGNEQFF
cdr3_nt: TGTGCCAGCAGCCAAGATCGGAGGGTGGGGCTAGCCGGGAATGAGCAGTTCTTC

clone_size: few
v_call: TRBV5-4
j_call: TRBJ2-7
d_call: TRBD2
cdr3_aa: CASSKLAGGAYEQYF
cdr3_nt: TGTGCCAGCAGCAAACTAGCGGGAGGGGCCTACGAGCAGTACTTC

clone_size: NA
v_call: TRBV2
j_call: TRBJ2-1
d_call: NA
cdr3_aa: CASRDGNGNEQFF
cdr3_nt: TGTGCCAGCAGGGACGGGAATGGCAATGAGCAGTTCTTC

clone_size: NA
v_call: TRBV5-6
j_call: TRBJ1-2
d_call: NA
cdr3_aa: CASSSDTNYGYTF
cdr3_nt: TGTGCCAGCAGCTCGGACACTAACTATGGCTACACCTTC